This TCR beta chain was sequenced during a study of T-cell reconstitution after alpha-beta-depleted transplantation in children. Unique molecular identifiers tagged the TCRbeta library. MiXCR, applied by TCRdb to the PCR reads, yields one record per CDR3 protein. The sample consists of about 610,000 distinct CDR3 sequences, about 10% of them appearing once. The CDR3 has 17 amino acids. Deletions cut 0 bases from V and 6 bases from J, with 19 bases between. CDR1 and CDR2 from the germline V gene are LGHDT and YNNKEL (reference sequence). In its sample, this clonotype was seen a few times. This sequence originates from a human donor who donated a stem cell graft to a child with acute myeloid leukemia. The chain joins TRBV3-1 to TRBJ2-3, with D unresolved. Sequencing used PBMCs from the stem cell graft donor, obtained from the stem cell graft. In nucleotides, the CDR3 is TGTGCCAGCAGCCAAGAGACGAGGCCCACTGGTGAGGATACGCAGTATTTT. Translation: CASSQETRPTGEDTQYF.